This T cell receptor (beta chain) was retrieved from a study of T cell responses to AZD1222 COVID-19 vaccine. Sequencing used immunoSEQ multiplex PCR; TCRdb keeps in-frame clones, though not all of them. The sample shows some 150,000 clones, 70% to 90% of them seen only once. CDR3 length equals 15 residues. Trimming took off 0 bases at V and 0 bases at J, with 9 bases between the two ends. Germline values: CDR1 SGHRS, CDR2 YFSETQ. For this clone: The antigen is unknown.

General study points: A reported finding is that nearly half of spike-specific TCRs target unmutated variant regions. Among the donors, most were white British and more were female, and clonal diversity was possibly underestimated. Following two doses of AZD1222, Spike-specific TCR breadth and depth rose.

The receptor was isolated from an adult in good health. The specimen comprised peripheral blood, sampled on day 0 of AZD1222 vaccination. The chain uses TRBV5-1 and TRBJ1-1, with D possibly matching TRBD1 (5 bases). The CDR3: CASSLVGGMNTEAFF. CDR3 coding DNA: TGCGCCAGCAGCTTGGTGGGGGGAATGAACACTGAAGCTTTCTTT.